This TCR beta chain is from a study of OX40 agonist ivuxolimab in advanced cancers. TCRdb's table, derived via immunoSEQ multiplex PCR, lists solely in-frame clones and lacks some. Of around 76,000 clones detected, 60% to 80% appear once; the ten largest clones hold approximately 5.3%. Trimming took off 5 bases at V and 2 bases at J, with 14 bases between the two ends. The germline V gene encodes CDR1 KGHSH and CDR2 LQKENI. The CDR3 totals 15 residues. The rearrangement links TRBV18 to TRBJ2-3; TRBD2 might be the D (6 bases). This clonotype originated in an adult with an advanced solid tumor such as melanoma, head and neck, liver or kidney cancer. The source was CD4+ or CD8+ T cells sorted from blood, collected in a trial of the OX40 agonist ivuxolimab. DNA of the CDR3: TGTGCCAGCTCATCCCTCGGAGGGACCACAGATACGCAGTATTTT. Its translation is CASSSLGGTTDTQYF.